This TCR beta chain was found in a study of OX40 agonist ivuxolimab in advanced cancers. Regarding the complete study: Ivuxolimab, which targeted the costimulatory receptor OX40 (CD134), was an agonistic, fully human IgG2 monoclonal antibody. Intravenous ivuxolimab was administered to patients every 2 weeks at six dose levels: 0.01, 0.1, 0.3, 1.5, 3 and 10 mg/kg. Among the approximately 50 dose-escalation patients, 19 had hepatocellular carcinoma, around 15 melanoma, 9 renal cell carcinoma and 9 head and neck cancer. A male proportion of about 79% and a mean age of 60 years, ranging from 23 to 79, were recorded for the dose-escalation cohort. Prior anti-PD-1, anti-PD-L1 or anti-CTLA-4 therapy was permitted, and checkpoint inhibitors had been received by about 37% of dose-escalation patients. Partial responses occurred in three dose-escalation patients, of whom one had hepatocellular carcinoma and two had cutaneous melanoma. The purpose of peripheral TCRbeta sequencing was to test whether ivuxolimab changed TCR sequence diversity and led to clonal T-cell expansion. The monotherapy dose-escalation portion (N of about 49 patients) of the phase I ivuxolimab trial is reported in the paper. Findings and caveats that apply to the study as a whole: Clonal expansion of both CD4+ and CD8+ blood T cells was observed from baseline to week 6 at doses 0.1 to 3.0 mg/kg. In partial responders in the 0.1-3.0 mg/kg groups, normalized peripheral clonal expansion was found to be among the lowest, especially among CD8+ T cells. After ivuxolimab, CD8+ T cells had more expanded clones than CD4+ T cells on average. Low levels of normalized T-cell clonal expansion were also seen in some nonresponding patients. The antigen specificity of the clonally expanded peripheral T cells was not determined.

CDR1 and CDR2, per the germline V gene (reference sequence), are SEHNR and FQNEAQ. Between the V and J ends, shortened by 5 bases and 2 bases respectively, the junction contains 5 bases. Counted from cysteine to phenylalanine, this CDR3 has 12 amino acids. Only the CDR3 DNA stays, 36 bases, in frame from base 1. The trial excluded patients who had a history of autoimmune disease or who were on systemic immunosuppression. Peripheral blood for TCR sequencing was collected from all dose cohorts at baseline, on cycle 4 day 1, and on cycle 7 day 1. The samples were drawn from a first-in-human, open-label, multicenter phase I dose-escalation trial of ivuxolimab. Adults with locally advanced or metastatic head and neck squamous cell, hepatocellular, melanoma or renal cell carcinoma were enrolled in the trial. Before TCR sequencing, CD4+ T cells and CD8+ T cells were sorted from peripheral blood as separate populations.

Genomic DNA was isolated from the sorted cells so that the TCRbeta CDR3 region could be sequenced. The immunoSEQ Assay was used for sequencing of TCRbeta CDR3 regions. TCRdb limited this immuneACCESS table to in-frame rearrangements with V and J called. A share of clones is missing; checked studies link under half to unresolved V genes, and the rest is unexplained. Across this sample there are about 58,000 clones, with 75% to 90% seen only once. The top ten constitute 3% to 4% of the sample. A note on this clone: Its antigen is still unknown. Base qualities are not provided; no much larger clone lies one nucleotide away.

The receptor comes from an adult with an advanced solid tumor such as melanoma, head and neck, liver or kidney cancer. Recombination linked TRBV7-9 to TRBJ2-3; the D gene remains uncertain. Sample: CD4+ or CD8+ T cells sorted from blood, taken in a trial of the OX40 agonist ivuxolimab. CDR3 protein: CASSPDTDTQYF. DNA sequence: TGTGCCAGCAGCCCCGACACAGATACGCAGTATTTT.